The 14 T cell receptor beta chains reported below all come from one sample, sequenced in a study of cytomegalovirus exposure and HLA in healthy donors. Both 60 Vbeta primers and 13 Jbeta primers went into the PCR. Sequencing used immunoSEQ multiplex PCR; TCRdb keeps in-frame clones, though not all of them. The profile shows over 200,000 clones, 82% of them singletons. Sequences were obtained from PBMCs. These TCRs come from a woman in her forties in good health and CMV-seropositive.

The CDR3 DNA sequence: TGTGCCAGCAGCTTAGCTAGCGGGACCGGGGAGCTGTTTTTT. Translation gives CASSLASGTGELFF. This chain joins TRBV7-2 and TRBJ2-2; 7 bases line up with TRBD2. After removal of 0 bases from V and 5 bases from J, the junction contained 0 bases not matched to a gene. CDR3 length: 14 residues. From germline, CDR1 is SGHTA and CDR2 FQGNSA.

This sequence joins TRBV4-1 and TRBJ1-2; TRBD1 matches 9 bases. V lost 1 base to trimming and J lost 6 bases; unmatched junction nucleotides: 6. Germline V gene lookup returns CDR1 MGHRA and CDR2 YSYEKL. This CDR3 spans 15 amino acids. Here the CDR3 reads CASSQVTTGGNGYTF. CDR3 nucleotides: TGCGCCAGCAGCCAAGTAACAACAGGGGGCAATGGCTACACCTTC.

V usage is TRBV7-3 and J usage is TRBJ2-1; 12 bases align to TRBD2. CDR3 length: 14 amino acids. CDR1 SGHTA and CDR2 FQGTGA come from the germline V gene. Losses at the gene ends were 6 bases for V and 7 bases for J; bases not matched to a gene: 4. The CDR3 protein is CASSRLAGVNEQFF. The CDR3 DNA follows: TGTGCCAGCAGTCGACTAGCGGGAGTAAATGAGCAGTTCTTC.

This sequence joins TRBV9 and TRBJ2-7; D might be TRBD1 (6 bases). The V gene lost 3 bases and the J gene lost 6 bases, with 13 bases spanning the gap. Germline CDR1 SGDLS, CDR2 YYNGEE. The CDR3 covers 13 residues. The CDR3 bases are TGTGCCAGCAGCGGAAGGACAGCTGGCGAGCAGTACTTC. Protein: CASSGRTAGEQYF.

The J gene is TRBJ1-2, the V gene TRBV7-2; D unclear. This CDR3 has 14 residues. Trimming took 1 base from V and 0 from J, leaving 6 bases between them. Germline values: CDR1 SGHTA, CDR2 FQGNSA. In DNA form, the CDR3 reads TGTGCCAGCAGCTTAGAACAGTCTAACTATGGCTACACCTTC. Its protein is CASSLEQSNYGYTF. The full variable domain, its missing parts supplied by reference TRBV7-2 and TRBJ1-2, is GAGVSQSPSNKVTEKGKDVELRCDPISGHTALYWYRQSLGQGLEFLIYFQGNSAPDKSGLPSDRFSAERTGGSVSTLTIQRTQQEDSAVYLCASSLEQSNYGYTFGSGTRLTVV.

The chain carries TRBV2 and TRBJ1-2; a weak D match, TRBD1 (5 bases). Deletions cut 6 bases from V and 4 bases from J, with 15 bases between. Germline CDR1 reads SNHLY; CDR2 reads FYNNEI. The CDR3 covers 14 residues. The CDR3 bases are TGTGCCAGCAGCGGAGGGACCTTCCCCTATGGCTACACCTTC. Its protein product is CASSGGTFPYGYTF.

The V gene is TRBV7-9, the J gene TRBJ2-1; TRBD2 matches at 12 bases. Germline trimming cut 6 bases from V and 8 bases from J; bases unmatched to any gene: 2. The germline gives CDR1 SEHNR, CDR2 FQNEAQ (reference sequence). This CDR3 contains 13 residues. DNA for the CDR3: TGTGCCAGCAGGCTAGCGGGAGGGGATGAGCAGTTCTTC. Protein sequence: CASRLAGGDEQFF.

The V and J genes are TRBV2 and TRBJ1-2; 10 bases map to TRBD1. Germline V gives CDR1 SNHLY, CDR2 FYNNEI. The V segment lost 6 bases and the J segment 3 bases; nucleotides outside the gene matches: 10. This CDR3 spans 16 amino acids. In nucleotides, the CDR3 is TGTGCCAGCAGGGGGACAGGGGAGTTCGGGTACTATGGCTACACCTTC. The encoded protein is CASRGTGEFGYYGYTF.

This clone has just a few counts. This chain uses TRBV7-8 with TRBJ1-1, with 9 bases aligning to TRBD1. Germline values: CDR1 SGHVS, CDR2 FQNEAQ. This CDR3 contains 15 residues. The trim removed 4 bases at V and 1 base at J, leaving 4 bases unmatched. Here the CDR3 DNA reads TGTGCCAGCAGCTCCACAGGGGGCAGGAACACTGAAGCTTTCTTT. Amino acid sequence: CASSSTGGRNTEAFF.

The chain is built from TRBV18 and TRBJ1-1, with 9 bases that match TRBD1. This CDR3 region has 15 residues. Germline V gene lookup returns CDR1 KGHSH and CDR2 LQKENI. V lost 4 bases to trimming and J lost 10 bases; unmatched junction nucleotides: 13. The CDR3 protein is CASSRNRGRDSLAFF. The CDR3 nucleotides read TGTGCCAGCTCACGGAACAGGGGGCGTGATAGTTTAGCTTTCTTT.

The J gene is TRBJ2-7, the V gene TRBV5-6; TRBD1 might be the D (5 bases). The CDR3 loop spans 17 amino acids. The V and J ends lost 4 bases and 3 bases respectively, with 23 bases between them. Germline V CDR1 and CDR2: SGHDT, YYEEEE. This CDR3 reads CASSPYLGRVGIYEQYF. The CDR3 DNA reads TGTGCCAGCAGCCCCTATCTTGGCAGGGTCGGTATCTACGAGCAGTACTTC. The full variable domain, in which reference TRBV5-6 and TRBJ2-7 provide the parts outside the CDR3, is DAGVTQSPTHLIKTRGQQVTLRCSPKSGHDTVSWYQQALGQGPQFIFQYYEEEERQRGNFPDRFSGHQFPNYSSELNVNALLLGDSALYLCASSPYLGRVGIYEQYFGPGTRLTVT.

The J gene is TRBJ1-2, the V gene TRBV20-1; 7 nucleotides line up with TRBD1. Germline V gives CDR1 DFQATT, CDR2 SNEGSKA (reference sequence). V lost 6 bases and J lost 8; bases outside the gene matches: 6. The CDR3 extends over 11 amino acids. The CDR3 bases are TGCAGTGCGGTGGACAGGCAAGGCTACACCTTC. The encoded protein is CSAVDRQGYTF.

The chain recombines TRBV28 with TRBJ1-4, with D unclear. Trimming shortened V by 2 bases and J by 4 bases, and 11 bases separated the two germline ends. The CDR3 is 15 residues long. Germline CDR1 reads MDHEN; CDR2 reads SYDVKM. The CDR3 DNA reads TGTGCCAGCAGTTTAAGGGAGGCGGGTAATGAAAAACTGTTTTTT. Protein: CASSLREAGNEKLFF.

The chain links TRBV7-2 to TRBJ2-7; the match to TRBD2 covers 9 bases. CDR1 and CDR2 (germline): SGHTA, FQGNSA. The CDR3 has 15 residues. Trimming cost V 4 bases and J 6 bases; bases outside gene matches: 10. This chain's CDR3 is CASSSWGGLAPEQYF. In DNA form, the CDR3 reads TGTGCCAGCAGCTCGTGGGGGGGACTAGCCCCCGAGCAGTACTTC.